What follows are 20 T cell receptor beta chains derived from one specimen sequenced in a study of shared T cell receptors in the human thymus. Using immunoSEQ multiplex PCR, the repertoire was profiled, and TCRdb retains in-frame clones only, with some absent. The table lists about 380,000 clones, 85% to 95% of them singletons. Material for sequencing was thymocytes. These receptors originate from a human donor.

The V and J genes are TRBV11-2 and TRBJ2-1; TRBD1 is a possible D gene (6 bases). Germline CDR1 is SGHAT and CDR2 is FQNNGV. Trimming shortened V by 1 base and J by 0 bases, and 10 bases separated the two germline ends. The CDR3 has 16 amino acids. CDR3 nucleotides: TGTGCCAGCAGCTTAGGCCTAGGGGGCTCCTACAATGAGCAGTTCTTC. It is translated as CASSLGLGGSYNEQFF.

The gene calls are TRBV28 and TRBJ1-3; D not certain. The CDR3 totals 13 residues. Looked up from germline, CDR1 is MDHEN and CDR2 is SYDVKM. V gave up 3 bases and J gave up 3 bases, with 6 bases separating them. The CDR3 is CASSFPIGNTIYF. The CDR3 DNA reads as TGTGCCAGCAGTTTCCCGATTGGAAACACCATATATTTT.

This clone appeared once. The chain combines TRBV9 with TRBJ1-3; D uncertain. V was shortened by 10 bases and J by 4 bases, with 12 bases between the two germline ends. There are 12 residues in the CDR3. Germline CDR1 reads SGDLS; CDR2 reads YYNGEE. The DNA for the CDR3 is TGTGCCCTAAACCACCTGGGAAACACCATATATTTT. Its translation is CALNHLGNTIYF.

This chain links TRBV6-1 with TRBJ1-2, with D unresolved. CDR3 length: 16 residues. V lost 0 bases and J 2 bases, leaving 13 bases between the germline ends. The V gene's germline CDR1 is MNHNS and CDR2 SASEGT. The CDR3 bases are TGTGCCAGCAGTGAAGCGCCGGGAAGTCTGAACTATGGCTACACCTTC. Translated: CASSEAPGSLNYGYTF.

The chain links TRBV6-5 to TRBJ2-5; D call uncertain. The germline CDR1 and CDR2 sequences are MNHEY and SVGAGI. V shed 0 bases and J shed 5 bases, with 10 bases lying between them. CDR3 size: 14 residues. In DNA form, the CDR3 reads TGTGCCAGCAGTTACTCGGGCCGACGGGAGACCCAGTACTTC. It codes for CASSYSGRRETQYF.

The chain joins TRBV7-9 to TRBJ2-3; 8 nucleotides line up with TRBD2. From germline, CDR1 is SEHNR and CDR2 FQNEAQ (reference sequence). With V trimmed by 5 bases and J by 4 bases, 17 bases remained unmatched. The CDR3 extends over 18 amino acids. The CDR3 region has the DNA TGTGCCAGCAGCGGACCGAGGCGGGGACTAGGTTGGGCAGATACGCAGTATTTT. Translation gives CASSGPRRGLGWADTQYF.

This chain uses TRBV7-2 with TRBJ2-5; 7 bases are shared with TRBD2. Germline values: CDR1 SGHTA, CDR2 FQGNSA. Trimming at V came to 4 bases and at J to 5 bases, leaving 7 bases not matched to a gene. The CDR3 covers 14 residues. The CDR3 DNA reads as TGTGCCAGCAGCTGCGGACTAGATTGGGAGACCCAGTACTTC. Protein sequence: CASSCGLDWETQYF.

V gene TRBV1 combines with J gene TRBJ1-5. TRBV1 is annotated as a pseudogene. This CDR3 contains 15 residues. The CDR3 spells CTSSQDEDGDQPQHF. CDR3 nucleotides: TGCACCAGCAGCCAAGACGAGGACGGGGATCAGCCCCAGCATTTT.

V gene TRBV28 combines with J gene TRBJ2-3, with 11 nucleotides matching TRBD2. The CDR3 runs to 17 residues. V lost 4 bases and J lost 2; bases outside the gene matches: 8. CDR1 and CDR2 (germline): MDHEN, SYDVKM. In DNA, the CDR3 is TGTGCCAGCAGTTCCCTGACTAGCGGGGAGTACACAGATACGCAGTATTTT. Its translation is CASSSLTSGEYTDTQYF. The whole variable domain, filled in from reference TRBV28 and TRBJ2-3, reads DVKVTQSSRYLVKRTGEKVFLECVQDMDHENMFWYRQDPGLGLRLIYFSYDVKMKEKGDIPEGYSVSREKKERFSLILESASTNQTSMYLCASSSLTSGEYTDTQYFGPGTRLTVL.

CDR3 sequence (DNA): TGTGCCAGCAGAGCGGGAGGCTGGGGAGATACGCAGTATTTT. This translates into CASRAGGWGDTQYF. The rearrangement joins TRBV2 to TRBJ2-3; 9 positions match TRBD2. Germline-derived CDR1 and CDR2 are SNHLY and FYNNEI. V shed 6 bases, J shed 5 bases, and the junction held 6 bases outside the gene matches. CDR3 length equals 14 residues. The entire variable domain, with the rest obtained from reference TRBV2 and TRBJ2-3, is as follows: EPEVTQTPSHQVTQMGQEVILRCVPISNHLYFYWYRQILGQKVEFLVSFYNNEISEKSEIFDDQFSVERPDGSNFTLKIRSTKLEDSAMYFCASRAGGWGDTQYFGPGTRLTVL.

This chain uses TRBV6-1 with TRBJ2-7; 12 nucleotides line up with TRBD2. The CDR3 extends over 14 amino acids. Germline loops: CDR1 MNHNS, CDR2 SASEGT. With 7 bases clipped from V and 2 bases from J, the junction kept 3 bases outside the gene matches. The CDR3: CASTTSGRTYEQYF. CDR3 nucleotide sequence: TGTGCCAGCACCACTAGCGGGAGGACCTACGAGCAGTACTTC.

The chain uses TRBV6-1 and TRBJ1-2, with no clear D. CDR1 MNHNS and CDR2 SASEGT come from the germline V gene. This CDR3 is built from 14 residues. V gave up 6 bases and J gave up 4 bases, with 15 bases separating them. CDR3: CASRTGGLSYGYTF. The CDR3 DNA is TGTGCCAGCAGGACTGGAGGTTTAAGCTATGGCTACACCTTC.

The chain has TRBV6-5 and TRBJ1-5, with 8 bases matching TRBD1. The germline V gene has CDR1 MNHEY and CDR2 SVGAGI. The CDR3 length is 15 residues. The J segment lost 4 bases and the V segment lost 2 bases, leaving 4 bases of the junction unmatched. This CDR3 reads CASSYDRGKNQPQHF. As DNA, the CDR3 is TGTGCCAGCAGTTACGACAGGGGAAAGAATCAGCCCCAGCATTTT.

J is TRBJ2-3 and V is TRBV28; TRBD1 might be the D (6 bases). CDR1 and CDR2 from the germline V gene are MDHEN and SYDVKM. The CDR3 totals 14 residues. The germline V and J ends were trimmed by 10 bases and 4 bases, with 18 bases remaining between them. The CDR3 nucleotides read TGTGCCATCTCACGAACAGGGTCTTCAGATACGCAGTATTTT. This sequence encodes CAISRTGSSDTQYF.

The V gene is TRBV10-1, the J gene TRBJ2-3, with D possibly matching TRBD1 (6 bases). This CDR3 region has 14 residues. Trimming left V 4 bases short and J 3 bases short, with 11 bases between. The germline gives CDR1 WNHNN, CDR2 SYGVQD (reference sequence). CDR3: CASSAARGTDTQYF. The CDR3 DNA follows: TGCGCCAGCAGTGCAGCGAGGGGGACAGATACGCAGTATTTT.

The chain recombines TRBV6-4 with TRBJ2-1; the D is unclear. The V gene lost 9 bases and the J gene lost 3 bases, with 15 bases spanning the gap. CDR1 MRHNA and CDR2 SNTAGT come from the germline V gene. The CDR3 covers 14 residues. For the CDR3, the DNA is TGTGCCAGACTCGTGAGGCCGAACTACAATGAGCAGTTCTTC. Encoded protein: CARLVRPNYNEQFF.

CDR3 nucleotide sequence: TGTGCCACCAGCAGAGAACAGAAGAATGGAAACACCATATATTTT. Its protein is CATSREQKNGNTIYF. The chain carries TRBV15 and TRBJ1-3; D gene uncertain. Germline-derived CDR1 and CDR2 are LNHNV and YYDKDF (reference sequence). The V end was cut by 0 bases, the J end by 3 bases, with 9 bases between. This CDR3 has 15 amino acids. Full variable domain (remainder filled in from reference TRBV15 and TRBJ1-3): DAMVIQNPRYQVTQFGKPVTLSCSQTLNHNVMYWYQQKSSQAPKLLFHYYDKDFNNEADTPDNFQSRRPNTSFCFLDIRSPGLGDTAMYLCATSREQKNGNTIYFGEGSWLTVV.

The chain uses TRBV19 and TRBJ1-2; 8 bases line up with TRBD1. CDR1 LNHDA and CDR2 SQIVND come from the germline V gene (reference sequence). The CDR3 totals 19 residues. With 1 base clipped from V and 0 bases from J, the junction kept 13 bases outside the gene matches. The DNA for the CDR3 is TGTGCCAGTAGTATAGTAAGCTCGGGACAGGTTCACCCTAACTATGGCTACACCTTC. Protein: CASSIVSSGQVHPNYGYTF.

The chain couples TRBV5-4 to TRBJ2-7, with 7 bases lining up with TRBD2. The CDR3 has 16 amino acids. V lost 3 bases, J lost 0 bases, and 9 bases stayed unmatched. Germline V gene sequence: CDR1 SGHNT, CDR2 YYREEE (reference sequence). Here the CDR3 reads CASSWRLAGGSYEQYF. CDR3 nucleotides: TGTGCCAGCAGCTGGCGACTAGCCGGCGGCTCCTACGAGCAGTACTTC.

The V and J genes are TRBV5-1 and TRBJ2-3; the D gene is possibly TRBD1 (6 bases). V was cut by 0 bases and J by 1 base, with 9 bases left in between. The CDR3 runs 15 residues. The germline V gene has CDR1 SGHRS and CDR2 YFSETQ. DNA of the CDR3: TGCGCCAGCAGCTTGGGGGGGCGTCGCACAGATACGCAGTATTTT. This gives the protein CASSLGGRRTDTQYF.